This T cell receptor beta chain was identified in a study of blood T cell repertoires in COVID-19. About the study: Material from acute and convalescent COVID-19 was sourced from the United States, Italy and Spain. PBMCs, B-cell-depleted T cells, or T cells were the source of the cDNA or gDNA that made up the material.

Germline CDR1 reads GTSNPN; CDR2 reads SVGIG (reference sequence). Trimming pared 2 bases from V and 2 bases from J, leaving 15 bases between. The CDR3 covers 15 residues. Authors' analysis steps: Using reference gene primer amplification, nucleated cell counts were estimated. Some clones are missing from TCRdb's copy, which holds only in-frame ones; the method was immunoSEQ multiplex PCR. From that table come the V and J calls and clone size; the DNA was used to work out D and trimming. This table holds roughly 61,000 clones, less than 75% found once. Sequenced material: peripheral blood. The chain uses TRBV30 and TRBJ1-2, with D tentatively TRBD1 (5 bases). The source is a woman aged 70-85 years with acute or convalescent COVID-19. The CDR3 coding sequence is TGTGCCTGGAGTTTCCCCGGGGGTTCCAACTATGGCTACACCTTC. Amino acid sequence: CAWSFPGGSNYGYTF.